This T cell receptor beta chain was recorded in a study of shared clonotypes between healthy human individuals (dated by TCRdb to the early 2020s). Concerning the study at large: Two women and a few men aged 18 to 49 years were included in the cohort. Per donor, three plates each were used for CD4 naive and CD4 memory, two for CD8 naive, and one for CD8 memory. To estimate repertoire size and how much clonotype sharing occurs between individuals, the study deeply sequenced the blood TCR repertoires of several healthy adults. Libraries were prepared and TCR repertoires were sequenced by different laboratories using diverse techniques, in order to increase sequencing depth and limit assay-specific biases. Leukapheresis yielded between about 0.94 and 8.9 billion PBMCs per donor.

As for this clone: Which antigen it targets is not known. Per-base qualities were not stored, and no clone one base away is much larger.

Using the deep immunoSEQ assay, TCR CDR3 regions were amplified from genomic DNA by multiplex PCR. Extracted genomic DNA from each cell subset was spread evenly across all wells of several immunoSEQ 96-well plates, with each plate serving as a replicate. For sorted subsets, each replicate PCR was loaded with roughly 190 ng genomic DNA, equivalent to roughly 30,000 T cell genomes. The purified libraries were quantified using a Qubit 3.0 fluorometer, sized with a Bioanalyzer 2100, and then quantified again using the KAPA Library Quantification kit. Every immunoSEQ 96-well plate was sequenced on a dedicated single-read 150-cycle Illumina NextSeq 550 flow cell. The authors processed their data as follows. Because only junctional sequences without quality scores were contained in the immunoSEQ output, filtering matching that applied to full-length reads could not be performed. To assign V/J genes and CDR3, sequences were annotated against IMGT germline references using PyIR, a Python wrapper for IgBLAST v1.9. Reads with weak V/J assignments (E-value above 1e-6), missing CDR3, stop codons, out-of-frame junctions, or ambiguous translated residues were removed. V3J clonotypes were defined as sequences sharing the same inferred V gene, J gene, and CDR3 amino acid sequence. Percentage overlap between repertoires was computed as shared unique clonotypes divided by the size of the smaller repertoire. Repertoire richness was assessed with RTK rarefaction, the Chao1 estimator, and Recon v2.1 estimates of unobserved clonotypes. For all TCRbeta clonotypes obtained by the gDNA method from four donors, generation probabilities were computed with OLGA. TCRdb holds this immuneACCESS table with in-frame rearrangements only. Some clones are missing; in checked studies, unresolved V genes explain under half, and the rest has no known cause. That table supplies the V and J calls and clone size; D and trimming were determined from the DNA. The sample table lists approximately 2,000,000 clones, 85% to 95% of them with a count of one. Jointly, the top ten make up around 0.35% of the sample.

The CDR3 goes from the cysteine to the phenylalanine over 15 residues. The kept DNA is CDR3 alone, 45 bases in frame from the first base. Via the germline V gene, CDR1 is SGHRS and CDR2 YFSETQ. V drops 3 bases and J drops 8 bases, leaving 20 bases in between. What the authors observed across the whole study: The small number of donors limited the genetic and exposure-history diversity represented. Compared with non-shared clonotypes, clonotypes shared by all four sorted-subset donors had higher generation probabilities. Based on pairwise subsampling, the degree of clonotype sharing among donors was expected to be affected by sequencing depth. Sampling was restricted to blood, and TCR repertoires in tissues likely differ from the TCR repertoires found in blood. When a handful of donors were compared, the shared fraction of clonotypes was around 5% for naive CD4, approximately 3.5% for naive CD8, 2% to 2.5% for memory CD4, and about 0.36% for memory CD8. Rarefaction of sorted-subset datasets indicated incomplete sequencing despite the large sequencing depth. Naive subsets generally had larger estimated clonotype richness than memory subsets did.

Donors were healthy HIV-negative adults with no recently reported acute infections or vaccinations. Every donor was a Caucasian adult living in Nashville, Tennessee, USA. CD4+ T cells were enriched by magnetic negative selection, after which naive cells were positively selected on CD45RA and the negative fraction was taken as the memory subset. Blood was obtained by leukapheresis, after which PBMCs were separated by Ficoll-Histopaque density gradient centrifugation and cryopreserved in liquid nitrogen vapor phase. Analytical flow cytometry was used to check the purity and quantity of every magnetically sorted T cell population. Genomic DNA was isolated from every sorted fraction and measured by UV absorbance on a Nanodrop 2000c.

The rearranged segments are TRBV5-1 and TRBJ1-2; possibly the D gene is TRBD1, per 6 matching bases. The sample consisted of naive CD4+ T cells from PBMCs. The cell subset or site label corresponds to: CD45RA+ positively selected. The TCR sequence derives from a man between 18 and 35 years old in good health. Some clones in this sample may be carry-over from other donors' samples. At the DNA level, the sequence is TGCGCCAGCAGCTCACCGGGACAACCAACGGGGGGCTACACCTTC. Its translation is CASSSPGQPTGGYTF.